Sequencing of this TCR beta chain was carried out in a study of siplizumab effects on memory and regulatory T cells. The V and J ends lost 4 bases and 2 bases respectively, with 12 bases between them. Germline CDR1 and CDR2: MGHDK and SYGVNS. The CDR3 runs to 14 residues. Worth noting for this clone: Its antigen remains unknown.

The study, taken as a whole, reports: With siplizumab, Treg-derived clones averaged roughly 62% of mappable alloreactive CD4+ clones, versus 25% to 30% in controls. In unstimulated cells, naive T cells appeared more diverse than memory T cells and seemed major alloresponse contributors.

Produced via immunoSEQ multiplex PCR; TCRdb's table is partial and in-frame only. Here the sample spans tens of thousands of clones, less than 98% being singletons. The sequenced sample was naive CD8+ T cells sorted from blood. The chain is built from TRBV25-1 and TRBJ2-7, with D hard to call. The sequence came from a human donor in good health. The CDR3 DNA reads TGTGCCAGCAGTGTTTCTACGCCGACCTACGAGCAGTACTTC. Its translation: CASSVSTPTYEQYF.